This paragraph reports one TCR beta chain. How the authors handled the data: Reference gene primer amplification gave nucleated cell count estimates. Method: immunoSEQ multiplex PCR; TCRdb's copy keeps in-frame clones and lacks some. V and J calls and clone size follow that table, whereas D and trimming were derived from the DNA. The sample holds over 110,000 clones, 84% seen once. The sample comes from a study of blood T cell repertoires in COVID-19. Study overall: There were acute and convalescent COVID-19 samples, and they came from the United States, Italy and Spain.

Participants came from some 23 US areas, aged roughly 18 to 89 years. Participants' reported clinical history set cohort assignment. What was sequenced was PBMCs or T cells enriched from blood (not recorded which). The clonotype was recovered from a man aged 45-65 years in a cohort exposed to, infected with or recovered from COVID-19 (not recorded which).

The DNA for the CDR3 is TGTGCCAGCAGCCCCGAGATCCACGAGCAGTACTTC. Protein: CASSPEIHEQYF. The V call is TRBV6-2 or TRBV6-3, the J call TRBJ2-7; D is unresolved. This CDR3 has 12 residues. V was cut by 6 bases and J by 5 bases, with 11 bases left in between. Germline CDR1 MNHEY, CDR2 SVGEGT.